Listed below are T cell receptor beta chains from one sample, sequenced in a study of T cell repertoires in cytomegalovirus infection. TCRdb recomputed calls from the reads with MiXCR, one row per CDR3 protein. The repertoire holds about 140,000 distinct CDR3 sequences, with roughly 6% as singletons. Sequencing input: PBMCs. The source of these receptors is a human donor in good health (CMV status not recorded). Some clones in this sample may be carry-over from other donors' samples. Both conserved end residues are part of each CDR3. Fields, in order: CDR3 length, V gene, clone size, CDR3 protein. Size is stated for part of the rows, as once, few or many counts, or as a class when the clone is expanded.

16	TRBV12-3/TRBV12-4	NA	CASSPRGQRLLNEQFF
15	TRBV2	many	CASCKPDRGNYGYTF
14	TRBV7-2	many	CASSPRQGASGYTF
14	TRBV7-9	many	CASRKGEAYYGYTF
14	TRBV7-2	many	CASRLAGGLNEQFF
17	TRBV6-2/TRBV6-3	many	CASRTPRTAGYTGELFF
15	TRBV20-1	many	CSARGGRGINQPQHF
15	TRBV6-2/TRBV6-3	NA	CASSRRAPRDTEAFF
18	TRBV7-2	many	CASSLRGGGGVTSYEQYF
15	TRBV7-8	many	CASSISGTSADTQYF
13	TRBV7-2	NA	CASSLPDNYGYTF
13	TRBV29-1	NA	CSVSGTGYNEQFF
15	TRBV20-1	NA	CSARMVQDYNSPLHF
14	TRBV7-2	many	CASSLAPGGTEAFF
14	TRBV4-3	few	CASSQDSALGEQFF
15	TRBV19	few	CASSTGLLRSYEQYF
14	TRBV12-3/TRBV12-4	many	CASSFTGGHQPQHF
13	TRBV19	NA	CASSMSRGETQFF
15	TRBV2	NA	CASSEAGGRNQPQHF
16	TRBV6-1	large	CASSEDPSGASNEQFF
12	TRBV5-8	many	CASSLEGFEQFF
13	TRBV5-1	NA	CASSGGQTYEQYF
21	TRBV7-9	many	CASSLVGGWPRVRSGANVLTF
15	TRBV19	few	CASSIGGFRDTPQYF
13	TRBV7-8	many	CASSLERVTEAFF
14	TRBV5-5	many	CASSLRPGADTQYF
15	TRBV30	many	CAWSNLGTGIYEQYF
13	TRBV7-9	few	CASSGQGFYEQYF
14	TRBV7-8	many	CASSLAWENTEAFF
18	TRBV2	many	CASSEAWGSTSVSETQYF
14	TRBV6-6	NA	CASSFVSYNSRLHF
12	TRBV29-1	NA	CSARQGAGEQYF
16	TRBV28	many	CASSPVGDRGTYEQYF
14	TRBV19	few	CASSITSSDTEAFF
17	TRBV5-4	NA	CASSGGGGGAGYNEQFF